These 20 T cell receptor beta chains were sequenced from one sample in a study of T-cell reconstitution after alpha-beta-depleted transplantation in children. The authors prepared the TCRbeta library with unique molecular identifiers. Each CDR3 protein gets one entry after TCRdb re-called the PCR reads with MiXCR. The sample includes about 610,000 distinct CDR3 sequences, 10% of them seen just once. This specimen consisted of PBMCs from the stem cell graft donor, obtained from the stem cell graft. The receptor set was obtained from a human donor who donated a stem cell graft to a child with acute myeloid leukemia.

This rearrangement joins TRBV11-1 to TRBJ2-2; 11 bases are shared with TRBD2. The CDR3 contains 18 residues. V lost 5 bases, J lost 5 bases, and 13 bases stayed unmatched. The germline CDR1 and CDR2 sequences are SGHAT and FQDESV (reference sequence). CDR3 residues: CASSPRPTLAGGTGELFF. CDR3 sequence (DNA): TGTGCCAGCAGCCCAAGACCAACTCTAGCGGGAGGTACCGGGGAGCTGTTTTTT.

Details on this clonotype: Being one base from a much bigger clone, this may be a read error. This CDR3 fails to terminate in the conserved phenylalanine or tryptophan, so it likely reflects a read error. This rearrangement joins TRBV29-1 to TRBJ2-5; 7 nucleotides match TRBD2. The J segment lost 5 bases and the V segment lost 7 bases, leaving 7 bases of the junction unmatched. From germline, CDR1 is SQVTM and CDR2 ANQGSEA. This CDR3 contains 12 residues. The CDR3, as DNA: TGCAGCGCCCCGGACGGGGGGGAGACCCAGTACGTC. Amino acid sequence: CSAPDGGETQYV.

This clonotype was observed a few times. This chain connects TRBV20-1 to TRBJ2-5; D is possibly TRBD2 (5 bases). CDR1 DFQATT and CDR2 SNEGSKA come from the germline V gene (reference sequence). Trimming cost V 6 bases and J 2 bases, with 13 bases left between them. The CDR3 covers 13 residues. This CDR3 reads CSAEAGSQETQYF. The CDR3 coding sequence is TGCAGTGCCGAGGCGGGCAGTCAAGAGACCCAGTACTTC.

The chain employs TRBV5-1 and TRBJ2-1; D is possibly TRBD2 (5 bases). The CDR3 consists of 13 residues. V was cut by 7 bases and J by 8 bases, with 16 bases left in between. Germline CDR1 is SGHRS and CDR2 is YFSETQ. The CDR3 bases are TGCGCCAGCCGATCCGACCCGAGGGATGAGCAGTTCTTC. It specifies CASRSDPRDEQFF. Full variable domain (remainder filled in from reference TRBV5-1 and TRBJ2-1): KAGVTQTPRYLIKTRGQQVTLSCSPISGHRSVSWYQQTPGQGLQFLFEYFSETQRNKGNFPGRFSGRQFSNSRSEMNVSTLELGDSALYLCASRSDPRDEQFFGPGTRLTVL.

This clonotype has a count of ten or more. The CDR3, as DNA: TGCGCCAGCAGCCCGGGAGCGGGAGCCCAGGCAGATACGCAGTATTTT. Residues: CASSPGAGAQADTQYF. The rearrangement uses TRBV4-3 and TRBJ2-3, with 8 bases lining up with TRBD2. The V gene's germline CDR1 is LGHNA and CDR2 YSLEER. Trimming took 4 bases from V and 4 from J; bases not matched to a gene: 10. CDR3 size: 16 residues.

This clonotype was detected a few times. The chain uses TRBV20-1 and TRBJ2-4, with D uncertain. The germline CDR1 and CDR2 sequences are DFQATT and SNEGSKA (reference sequence). The CDR3 contains 10 residues. V shed 3 bases and J shed 8 bases, with 5 bases lying between them. CDR3: CSASRDIQYF. DNA for the CDR3: TGCAGTGCTAGTAGGGACATTCAGTACTTC.

This clonotype was seen repeatedly, ten times or more. The V call is TRBV6-1, the J call TRBJ2-3, with 10 bases that match TRBD2. Germline values: CDR1 MNHNS, CDR2 SASEGT. CDR3 length equals 17 residues. V lost 6 bases and J lost 0; bases outside the gene matches: 9. The CDR3 loop reads CASSLEREGPSTDTQYF. The CDR3 DNA reads as TGTGCCAGCAGCCTCGAGCGGGAGGGCCCTAGCACAGATACGCAGTATTTT.

This clonotype was counted many times. The chain uses TRBV12-3 or TRBV12-4 and TRBJ2-3; D possibly corresponds to TRBD2 (6 bases). The CDR3 is 16 residues long. Trimming stripped 6 bases from V and 3 bases from J, with 19 bases between. The CDR3 is CASRRTGSRWTDTQYF. The DNA for the CDR3 is TGTGCCAGCAGGCGAACCGGGAGTAGGTGGACAGATACGCAGTATTTT.

Many counts were recorded for this clonotype. The V call is TRBV6-1, the J call TRBJ2-1, with TRBD2 matching over 12 bases. The V gene end was trimmed by 5 bases and the J gene end by 5 bases; junction bases not matched to a gene: 10. Germline CDR1 and CDR2: MNHNS and SASEGT. This CDR3 has 17 amino acids. Written as DNA, the CDR3 is TGTGCCAGCAGTCTCATCACGACTAGCGGGAGAAACAATGAGCAGTTCTTC. This sequence encodes CASSLITTSGRNNEQFF.

This chain connects TRBV19 to TRBJ2-7; the match to TRBD2 covers 7 bases. The CDR3 is 11 residues long. Germline V gene sequence: CDR1 LNHDA, CDR2 SQIVND (reference sequence). J was trimmed by 2 bases and V by 10 bases; bases with no gene match: 2. Here the CDR3 DNA reads TGTGCCACTCGGGGGGCCTACGAGCAGTACTTC. Protein sequence: CATRGAYEQYF. Together with reference TRBV19 and TRBJ2-7, the CDR3 gives the full variable domain: DGGITQSPKYLFRKEGQNVTLSCEQNLNHDAMYWYRQDPGQGLRLIYYSQIVNDFQKGDIAEGYSVSREKKESFPLTVTSAQKNPTAFYLCATRGAYEQYFGPGTRLTVT.

This clonotype was counted between two and nine times. The chain joins TRBV5-1 to TRBJ2-1; 8 bases are a match to TRBD2. J was trimmed by 9 bases and V by 0 bases; bases with no gene match: 8. CDR3 length equals 15 residues. CDR1 is SGHRS, CDR2 YFSETQ, per germline. Written as DNA, the CDR3 is TGCGCCAGCAGCTTGGGGGAACATAGCGGGGCTGAGCAGTTCTTC. Translating gives CASSLGEHSGAEQFF.

The chain links TRBV15 to TRBJ2-3, with TRBD1 identical over 9 bases. The CDR3 contains 15 residues. The junction had 3 bases not matched to a gene; V was cut back by 2 bases and J by 3 bases. Per the germline V gene, CDR1 is LNHNV and CDR2 is YYDKDF (reference sequence). The CDR3 region has the DNA TGTGCCACCAGCAGACACAGGGGGCTGACAGATACGCAGTATTTT. This sequence encodes CATSRHRGLTDTQYF.

This clonotype was counted many times. The chain uses TRBV7-3 and TRBJ2-1; TRBD2 aligns across 7 bases. The germline V gene encodes CDR1 SGHTA and CDR2 FQGTGA. This CDR3 is built from 15 residues. With V trimmed by 6 bases and J by 10 bases, 15 bases remained unmatched. The CDR3 reads CASRNKRGDIREQFF. The CDR3 DNA reads as TGTGCCAGCAGAAATAAGCGGGGTGATATTAGGGAGCAGTTCTTC.

This clonotype was found many times. The chain carries TRBV5-1 and TRBJ2-3, with D uncertain. CDR1 and CDR2 from the germline V gene are SGHRS and YFSETQ. The CDR3 is 15 amino acids. V dropped 2 bases and J dropped 7 bases, with 17 bases sitting between them. For the CDR3, the DNA is TGCGCCAGCAGCTTCCTCTTCGGACCGGAATATACGCAGTATTTT. This codes for CASSFLFGPEYTQYF.

This clonotype was recorded many times. The chain links TRBV7-2 to TRBJ1-5; no firm D call. Trimming took off 1 base at V and 5 bases at J, with 12 bases between the two ends. The CDR3 runs 15 residues. Per germline, CDR1 SGHTA and CDR2 FQGNSA. The CDR3 is CASSLGALRHQPQHF. The CDR3 DNA is TGTGCCAGCAGCTTAGGGGCGCTGCGTCATCAGCCCCAGCATTTT.

The V gene is TRBV5-1, the J gene TRBJ2-1; TRBD1 agrees at 9 bases. The trim removed 0 bases at V and 7 bases at J, leaving 5 bases unmatched. CDR1 and CDR2 from the germline V gene are SGHRS and YFSETQ. The length of the CDR3 is 15 residues. The CDR3 here is CASSLEGQGVNEQFF. The CDR3 bases are TGCGCCAGCAGCTTGGAGGGACAGGGAGTAAATGAGCAGTTCTTC.

Many counts were recorded for this clonotype. The chain recombines TRBV28 with TRBJ1-1; maybe TRBD1 (5 bases). Germline V CDR1 and CDR2: MDHEN, SYDVKM. This CDR3 contains 16 residues. Trimming shortened V by 2 bases and J by 6 bases, and 19 bases separated the two germline ends. The CDR3 region has the DNA TGTGCCAGCAGTTTAGATTTTATTTGGGGCAGCCCTGAAGCTTTCTTT. Protein: CASSLDFIWGSPEAFF.

This clonotype has ten or more counts. The chain employs TRBV2 and TRBJ1-5; 8 bases are shared with TRBD1. CDR1 and CDR2 from the germline V gene are SNHLY and FYNNEI. V was pared by 10 bases and J by 2 bases, with 7 bases of the junction left unmatched. The CDR3 spans 14 residues. Here the CDR3 reads CATSGQGGNQPQHF. The CDR3 DNA is TGTGCCACCAGCGGACAGGGTGGCAATCAGCCCCAGCATTTT.

The V and J genes are TRBV4-3 and TRBJ1-2; 9 nucleotides match TRBD1. The CDR3 totals 15 residues. CDR1 is LGHNA, CDR2 YSLEER, per germline. The V and J ends lost 0 bases and 2 bases, in that order; junction bases with no gene match: 1. DNA for the CDR3: TGCGCCAGCAGCCAAGAACAGGGGGCGAACTATGGCTACACCTTC. This sequence encodes CASSQEQGANYGYTF.

In this sample, this clonotype turned up a few times. The rearrangement uses TRBV7-2 and TRBJ1-4, with D unresolved. The CDR3 runs 13 residues. With 0 bases removed from V and 5 bases from J, the gap between germline ends came to 4 bases. Per germline, CDR1 SGHTA and CDR2 FQGNSA. CDR3 loop: CASSLAVNEKLFF. Here the CDR3 DNA reads TGTGCCAGCAGCTTAGCCGTGAATGAAAAACTGTTTTTT.